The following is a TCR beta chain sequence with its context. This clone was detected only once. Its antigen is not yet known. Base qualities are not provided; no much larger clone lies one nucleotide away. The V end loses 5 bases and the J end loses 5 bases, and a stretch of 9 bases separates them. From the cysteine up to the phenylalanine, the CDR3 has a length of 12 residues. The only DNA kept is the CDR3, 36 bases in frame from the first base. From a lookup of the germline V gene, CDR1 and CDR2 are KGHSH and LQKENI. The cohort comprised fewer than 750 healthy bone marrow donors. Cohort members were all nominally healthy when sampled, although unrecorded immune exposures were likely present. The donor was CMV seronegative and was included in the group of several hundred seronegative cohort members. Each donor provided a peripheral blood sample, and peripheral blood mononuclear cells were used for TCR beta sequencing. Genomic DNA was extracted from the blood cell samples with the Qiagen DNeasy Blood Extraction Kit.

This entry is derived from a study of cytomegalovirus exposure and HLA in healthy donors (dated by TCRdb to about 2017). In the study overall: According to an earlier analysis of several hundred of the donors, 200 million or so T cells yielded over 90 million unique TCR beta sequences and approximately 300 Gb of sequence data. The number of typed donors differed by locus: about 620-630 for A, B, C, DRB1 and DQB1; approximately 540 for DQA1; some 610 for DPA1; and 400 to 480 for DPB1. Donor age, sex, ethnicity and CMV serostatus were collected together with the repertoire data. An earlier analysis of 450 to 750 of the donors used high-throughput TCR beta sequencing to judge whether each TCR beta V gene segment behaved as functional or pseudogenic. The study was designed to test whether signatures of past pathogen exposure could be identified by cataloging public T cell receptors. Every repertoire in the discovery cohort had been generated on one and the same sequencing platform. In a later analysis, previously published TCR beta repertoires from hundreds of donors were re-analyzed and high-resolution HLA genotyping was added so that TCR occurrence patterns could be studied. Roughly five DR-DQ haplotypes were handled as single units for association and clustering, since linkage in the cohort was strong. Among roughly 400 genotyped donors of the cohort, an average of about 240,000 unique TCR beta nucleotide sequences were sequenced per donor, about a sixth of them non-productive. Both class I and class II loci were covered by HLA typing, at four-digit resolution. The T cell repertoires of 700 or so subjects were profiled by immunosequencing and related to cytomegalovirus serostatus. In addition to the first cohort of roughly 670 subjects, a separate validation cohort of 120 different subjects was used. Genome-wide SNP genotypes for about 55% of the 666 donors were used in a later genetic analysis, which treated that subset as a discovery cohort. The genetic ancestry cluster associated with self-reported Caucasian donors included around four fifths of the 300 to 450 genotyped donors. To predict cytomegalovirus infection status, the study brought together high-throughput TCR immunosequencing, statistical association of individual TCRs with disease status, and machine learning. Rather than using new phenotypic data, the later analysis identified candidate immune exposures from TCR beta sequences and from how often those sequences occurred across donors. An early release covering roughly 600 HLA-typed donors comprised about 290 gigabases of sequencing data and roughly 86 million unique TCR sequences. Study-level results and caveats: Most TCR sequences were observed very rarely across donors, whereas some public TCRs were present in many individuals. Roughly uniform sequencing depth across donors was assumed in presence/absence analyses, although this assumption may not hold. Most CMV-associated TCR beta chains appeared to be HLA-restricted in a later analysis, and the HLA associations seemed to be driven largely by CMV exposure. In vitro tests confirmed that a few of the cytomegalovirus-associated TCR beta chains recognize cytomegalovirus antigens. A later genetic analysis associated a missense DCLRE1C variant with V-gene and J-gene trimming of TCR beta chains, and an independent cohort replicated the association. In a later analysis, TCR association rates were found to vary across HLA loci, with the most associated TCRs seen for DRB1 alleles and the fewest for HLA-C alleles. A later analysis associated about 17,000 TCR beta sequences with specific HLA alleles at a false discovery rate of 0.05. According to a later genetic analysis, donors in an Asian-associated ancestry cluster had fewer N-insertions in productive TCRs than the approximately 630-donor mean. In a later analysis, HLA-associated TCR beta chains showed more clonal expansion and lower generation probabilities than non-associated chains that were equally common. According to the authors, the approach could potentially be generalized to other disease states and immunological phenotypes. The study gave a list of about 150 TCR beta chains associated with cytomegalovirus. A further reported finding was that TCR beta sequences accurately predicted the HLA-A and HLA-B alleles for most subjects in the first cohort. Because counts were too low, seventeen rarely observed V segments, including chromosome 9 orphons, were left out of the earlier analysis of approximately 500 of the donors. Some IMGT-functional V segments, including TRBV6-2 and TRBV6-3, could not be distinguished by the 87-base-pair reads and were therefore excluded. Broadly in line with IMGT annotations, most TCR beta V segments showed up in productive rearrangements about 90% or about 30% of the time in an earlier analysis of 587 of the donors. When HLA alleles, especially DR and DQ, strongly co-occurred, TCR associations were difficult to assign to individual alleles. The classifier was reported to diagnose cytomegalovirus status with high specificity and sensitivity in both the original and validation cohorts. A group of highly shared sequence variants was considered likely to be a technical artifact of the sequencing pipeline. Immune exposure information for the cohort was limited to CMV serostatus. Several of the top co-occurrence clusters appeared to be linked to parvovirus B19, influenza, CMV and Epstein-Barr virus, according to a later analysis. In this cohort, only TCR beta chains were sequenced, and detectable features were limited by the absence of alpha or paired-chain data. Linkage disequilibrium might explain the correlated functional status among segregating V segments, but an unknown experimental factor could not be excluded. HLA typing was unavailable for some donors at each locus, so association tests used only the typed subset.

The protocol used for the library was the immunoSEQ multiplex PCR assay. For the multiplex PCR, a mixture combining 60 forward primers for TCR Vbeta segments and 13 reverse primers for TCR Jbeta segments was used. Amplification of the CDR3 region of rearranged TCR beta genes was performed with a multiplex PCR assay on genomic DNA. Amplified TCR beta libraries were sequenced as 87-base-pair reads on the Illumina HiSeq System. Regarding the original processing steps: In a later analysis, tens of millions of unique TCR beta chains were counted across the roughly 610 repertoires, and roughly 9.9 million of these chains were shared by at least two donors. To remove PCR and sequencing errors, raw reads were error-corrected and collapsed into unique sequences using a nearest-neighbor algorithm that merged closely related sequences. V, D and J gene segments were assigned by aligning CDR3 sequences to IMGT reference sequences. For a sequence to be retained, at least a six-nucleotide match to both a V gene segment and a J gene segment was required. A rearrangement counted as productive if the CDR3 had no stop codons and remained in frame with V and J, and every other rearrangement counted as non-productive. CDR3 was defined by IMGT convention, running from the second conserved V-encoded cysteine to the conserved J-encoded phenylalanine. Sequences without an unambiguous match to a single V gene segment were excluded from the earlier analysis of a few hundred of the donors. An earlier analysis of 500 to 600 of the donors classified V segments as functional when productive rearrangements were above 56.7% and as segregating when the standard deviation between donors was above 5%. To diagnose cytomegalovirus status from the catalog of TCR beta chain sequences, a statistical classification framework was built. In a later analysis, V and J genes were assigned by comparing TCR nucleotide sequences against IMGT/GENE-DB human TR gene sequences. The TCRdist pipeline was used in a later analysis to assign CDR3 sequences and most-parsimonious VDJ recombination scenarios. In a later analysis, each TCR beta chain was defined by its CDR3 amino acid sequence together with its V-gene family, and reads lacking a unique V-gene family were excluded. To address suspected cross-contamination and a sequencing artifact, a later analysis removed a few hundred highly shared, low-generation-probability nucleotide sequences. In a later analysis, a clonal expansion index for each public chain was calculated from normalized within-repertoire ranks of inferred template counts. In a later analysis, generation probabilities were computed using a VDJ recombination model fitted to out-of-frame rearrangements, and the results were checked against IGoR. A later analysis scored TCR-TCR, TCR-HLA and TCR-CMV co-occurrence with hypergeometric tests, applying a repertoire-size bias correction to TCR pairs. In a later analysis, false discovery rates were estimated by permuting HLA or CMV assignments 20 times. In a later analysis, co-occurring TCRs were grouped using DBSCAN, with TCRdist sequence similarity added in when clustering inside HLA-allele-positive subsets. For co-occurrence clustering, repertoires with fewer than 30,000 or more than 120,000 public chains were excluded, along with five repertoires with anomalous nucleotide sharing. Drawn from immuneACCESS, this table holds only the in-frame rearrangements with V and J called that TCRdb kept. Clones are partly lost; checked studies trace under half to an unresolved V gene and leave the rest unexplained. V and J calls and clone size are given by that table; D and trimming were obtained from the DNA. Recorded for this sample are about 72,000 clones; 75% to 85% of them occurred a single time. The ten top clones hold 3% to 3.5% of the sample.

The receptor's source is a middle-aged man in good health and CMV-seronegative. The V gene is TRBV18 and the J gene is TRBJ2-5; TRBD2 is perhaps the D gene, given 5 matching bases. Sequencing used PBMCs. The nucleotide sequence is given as TGTGCCAGCTCAGATTCGGGGGAGACCCAGTACTTC. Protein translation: CASSDSGETQYF.